This TCR beta chain was captured by sequencing in a study of blood T cell repertoires in COVID-19. Study details: The cDNA or gDNA used as material had been derived from T cells, B-cell-depleted T cells, or PBMCs.

In regard to this clone: Additional DNA sequences in this sample encode the identical CDR3.

In the original analysis: Amplifying reference gene primers gave estimates of nucleated cell counts. Using immunoSEQ multiplex PCR, the repertoire was profiled, and TCRdb retains in-frame clones only, with some absent. The V and J calls and clone size are taken from that table; D and trimming were inferred from the DNA. In the table there are some 80,000 clones, approximately 79% of which are singletons. Sequencing was performed on peripheral blood. This sequence was found in a woman older than 75 with active or convalescent COVID-19.

The CDR3 nucleotides are TGTGCCAGTAGTATAGAGAGGGGGACTGAAGCTTTCTTT. Translation gives CASSIERGTEAFF. The chain couples TRBV19 to TRBJ1-1; TRBD1 is a possible D gene (6 bases). The germline gives CDR1 LNHDA, CDR2 SQIVND (reference sequence). This CDR3 comprises 13 residues. V was clipped by 0 bases and J by 5 bases, with 7 bases between them.